A single sample is the source of the 22 T cell receptor beta chains below, sequenced in a study of blood T cell repertoires in COVID-19. Produced via immunoSEQ multiplex PCR; TCRdb's table is partial and in-frame only. This table holds about 140,000 clones, 84% found once. Specimen: peripheral blood. The source of these receptors is a human donor in a cohort sampled during active COVID-19.

This rearrangement joins TRBV18 to TRBJ2-7; 8 bases agree with TRBD2. There are 17 residues in the CDR3. The junction had 14 bases not matched to a gene; V was cut back by 2 bases and J by 5 bases. Germline loops: CDR1 KGHSH, CDR2 LQKENI. In nucleotides, the CDR3 is TGTGCCAGCTCACCAAAGCCCCTTAGCGGGGCATTTGACGAGCAGTACTTC. As protein: CASSPKPLSGAFDEQYF.

J is TRBJ2-1 and V is TRBV6-5, with 7 bases aligning to TRBD2. J was trimmed by 3 bases and V by 2 bases; bases with no gene match: 1. The CDR3 is 14 amino acids. Per the germline V gene, CDR1 is MNHEY and CDR2 is SVGAGI. The CDR3 sequence is CASSYRGVYNEQFF. Written as DNA, the CDR3 is TGTGCCAGCAGTTACCGGGGGGTCTACAATGAGCAGTTCTTC.

This sequence joins TRBV11-1 and TRBJ1-1; the D gene is possibly TRBD1 (5 bases). The CDR3 has 15 residues. Germline values: CDR1 SGHAT, CDR2 FQDESV (reference sequence). The germline V and J ends were trimmed by 0 bases and 1 base, with 9 bases remaining between them. DNA for the CDR3: TGTGCCAGCAGCTTAGCAGGGGCTACGAACACTGAAGCTTTCTTT. Residues: CASSLAGATNTEAFF.

The chain is built from TRBV19 and TRBJ1-6; a possible D gene is TRBD1 (5 bases). Germline V gene data show CDR1 as LNHDA and CDR2 as SQIVND (reference sequence). V gave up 5 bases and J gave up 9 bases, with 8 bases separating them. CDR3 length equals 12 residues. The CDR3 is CASSFTGSPLHF. For the CDR3, the DNA is TGTGCCAGTAGTTTTACAGGTTCACCCCTCCACTTT.

The chain has TRBV21-1 and TRBJ1-1; the D call of TRBD1 is as the table states it, not checked on the DNA. TRBV21-1 is a pseudogene segment. The CDR3 loop spans 18 amino acids. The DNA for the CDR3 is TGTGCCAGCAGCTCTCCCGGGACAGCCCGATCCACGAACACTGAAGCTTTCTTT. The encoded protein is CASSSPGTARSTNTEAFF.

The chain uses TRBV7-8 and TRBJ1-2; 8 bases line up with TRBD1. CDR1 is SGHVS and CDR2 is FQNEAQ in the germline V gene. J gave up 5 bases and V 1 base, and 9 bases lay outside the gene matches. The CDR3 has 16 residues. The CDR3 nucleotides read TGTGCCAGCAGCTTAGGTTTGGCAGGGGGCTTGTATGGCTACACCTTC. Its protein is CASSLGLAGGLYGYTF.

This clone was seen only once. The chain couples TRBV11-2 to TRBJ1-4; 7 nucleotides agree with TRBD1. The V segment lost 5 bases and the J segment 8 bases; nucleotides outside the gene matches: 5. The CDR3 is 13 amino acids. Germline CDR1 reads SGHAT; CDR2 reads FQNNGV. The CDR3 reads CASSPGTAEKLFF. In nucleotides, the CDR3 is TGTGCCAGCAGCCCAGGGACAGCCGAAAAACTGTTTTTT.

The chain carries TRBV19 and TRBJ1-4, with 9 bases identical to TRBD1. There are 15 residues in the CDR3. Germline assignment: CDR1 LNHDA and CDR2 SQIVND (reference sequence). V lost 3 bases and J lost 4; bases outside the gene matches: 3. The CDR3 here is CASSMDRGYNEKLFF. CDR3 DNA: TGTGCCAGTAGTATGGACAGGGGTTATAATGAAAAACTGTTTTTT.

The V and J genes are TRBV7-8 and TRBJ2-3, with TRBD1 matching over 9 bases. Germline CDR1 and CDR2: SGHVS and FQNEAQ. V shed 2 bases, J shed 4 bases, and the junction held 4 bases outside the gene matches. The CDR3 extends over 15 amino acids. The CDR3 sequence: CASSLNRGPADTQYF. The CDR3 nucleotides read TGTGCCAGCAGCTTAAACAGGGGGCCGGCAGATACGCAGTATTTT.

The chain carries TRBV11-2 and TRBJ2-4; tentative D call: TRBD1 (7 bases). V lost 2 bases to trimming and J lost 8 bases, with 16 bases between them. From germline, CDR1 is SGHAT and CDR2 FQNNGV. This CDR3 region has 15 residues. The CDR3 loop is CASSLRRQGGDIQYF. The CDR3 DNA reads as TGTGCCAGCAGCTTAAGAAGACAGGGCGGGGACATTCAGTACTTC.

This clone was recorded once. V is TRBV28 and J is TRBJ1-1; D unclear. The germline V and J ends were trimmed by 10 bases and 11 bases, with 14 bases remaining between them. CDR3 length: 10 residues. CDR1 and CDR2 from the germline V gene are MDHEN and SYDVKM. Written as DNA, the CDR3 is TGTGCCACCCAGCGGGAAAGGGCTTTCTTT. It translates to CATQRERAFF.

CDR3: CASSYNSNQPQHF. The CDR3 region has the DNA TGTGCCAGCAGTTACAACTCAAATCAGCCCCAGCATTTT. J is TRBJ1-5 and V is TRBV6-2 or TRBV6-3, with unresolved D. In germline, CDR1 is MNHEY, CDR2 SVGEGT. Between the trimmed V and J ends, which lost 2 bases and 4 bases, there was a span of 6 bases. The CDR3 has 13 amino acids.

This clone occurred a few times. The rearrangement links TRBV19 to TRBJ1-1; no definite D call. This CDR3 comprises 13 residues. The V gene's germline CDR1 is LNHDA and CDR2 SQIVND (reference sequence). Trimming left V 3 bases short and J 1 base short, with 6 bases between. In nucleotides, the CDR3 is TGTGCCAGTAGTATTACAGAGAACACTGAAGCTTTCTTT. It codes for CASSITENTEAFF. Supplemented by reference TRBV19 and TRBJ1-1, the full variable domain reads DGGITQSPKYLFRKEGQNVTLSCEQNLNHDAMYWYRQDPGQGLRLIYYSQIVNDFQKGDIAEGYSVSREKKESFPLTVTSAQKNPTAFYLCASSITENTEAFFGQGTRLTVV.

This clone was counted only a few times. J is TRBJ1-6 and V is TRBV27; 8 bases fit TRBD1. Germline lookup yields CDR1 MNHEY and CDR2 SMNVEV (reference sequence). The V and J ends lost 3 bases and 6 bases, in that order; junction bases with no gene match: 4. The CDR3 extends over 15 amino acids. CDR3 sequence: CASSFLDRVNSPLHF. CDR3 in DNA: TGTGCCAGCAGTTTTTTGGACAGGGTTAATTCACCCCTCCACTTT.

The chain joins TRBV19 to TRBJ2-3; 7 bases match TRBD1. After removal of 3 bases from V and 4 bases from J, the junction contained 4 bases not matched to a gene. CDR1 LNHDA and CDR2 SQIVND come from the germline V gene (reference sequence). This CDR3 has 14 residues. The CDR3 DNA sequence: TGTGCCAGTAGTATTAAAGGGGGCGCAGATACGCAGTATTTT. Amino acid sequence: CASSIKGGADTQYF.

This clone was detected only a few times. The chain joins TRBV7-9 to TRBJ1-4; no reliable D call. The CDR3 extends over 12 amino acids. The V and J ends lost 3 bases and 7 bases respectively, with 6 bases between them. Looked up from germline, CDR1 is SEHNR and CDR2 is FQNEAQ (reference sequence). CDR3 sequence (DNA): TGTGCCAGCAGCTTTTCGGGTGAAAAACTGTTTTTT. Amino acid sequence: CASSFSGEKLFF.

The V call is TRBV28, the J call TRBJ1-1, with unresolved D. V was clipped by 2 bases and J by 7 bases, with 8 bases between them. In germline, CDR1 is MDHEN, CDR2 SYDVKM. The CDR3 is 12 residues long. The CDR3 sequence: CASSLMALEAFF. CDR3 nucleotides: TGTGCCAGCAGTTTAATGGCCCTTGAAGCTTTCTTT.

The V and J genes are TRBV11-2 and TRBJ2-3, with 8 bases that match TRBD2. J gave up 2 bases and V 5 bases, and 9 bases lay outside the gene matches. The germline gives CDR1 SGHAT, CDR2 FQNNGV. The CDR3 runs 16 residues. This CDR3 reads CASSMQRGGLTDTQYF. The CDR3 nucleotides are TGTGCCAGCAGCATGCAACGGGGGGGCCTCACAGATACGCAGTATTTT.

The rearrangement links TRBV9 to TRBJ2-3; TRBD2 matches at 8 bases. The trim removed 4 bases at V and 6 bases at J, leaving 10 bases unmatched. The length of the CDR3 is 15 residues. In germline, CDR1 is SGDLS, CDR2 YYNGEE. For the CDR3, the DNA is TGTGCCAGCAGCCTCGGGACTAGAAGCGTGGATACGCAGTATTTT. Amino acid sequence: CASSLGTRSVDTQYF.

The rearrangement links TRBV6-1 to TRBJ2-5; D gene unclear. V lost 3 bases and J 10 bases, leaving 15 bases between the germline ends. The CDR3 covers 13 residues. Germline CDR1 and CDR2: MNHNS and SASEGT. In nucleotides, the CDR3 is TGTGCCAGCAGTGAGGATGTCGGGTTCGGCCAGTACTTC. Encoded protein: CASSEDVGFGQYF.

The chain is built from TRBV9 and TRBJ2-2, with TRBD1 matching over 9 bases. The V and J ends lost 4 bases and 7 bases, in that order; junction bases with no gene match: 11. This CDR3 has 16 residues. The germline V gene encodes CDR1 SGDLS and CDR2 YYNGEE. The CDR3 sequence: CASSSFRTGVDGELFF. In DNA form, the CDR3 reads TGTGCCAGCAGCTCCTTTCGGACAGGGGTAGACGGGGAGCTGTTTTTT.

This clone was observed a single time. The chain has TRBV6-1 and TRBJ1-3; D unresolved. Germline CDR1 is MNHNS and CDR2 is SASEGT. CDR3 length: 16 residues. Trimming removed 0 bases from V and 0 bases from J, with 9 bases in between. The CDR3: CASSEAPANSGNTIYF. The DNA for the CDR3 is TGTGCCAGCAGTGAAGCGCCAGCGAACTCTGGAAACACCATATATTTT.